One and the same sample provided the 14 T cell receptor beta chains below, sequenced in a study of Ad26.COV2.S vaccination and SARS-CoV-2 variants. Indicated treatment: around 19 received Ad26.COV2.S at low or high dose, single or two shots; 5 received placebo; per-sample allocation not given. All samples were drawn on day 63, counting from the first vaccine or placebo injection. Generated by immunoSEQ multiplex PCR, the TCRdb table keeps only in-frame clones and is missing some. The data contain 360,000 or so clones, over 75% of them singletons. The source material was peripheral blood, sampled in a trial of Ad26.COV2.S vaccine versus placebo. The receptors here all came from a person between 18 and 59 years old who received the Ad26.COV2.S COVID-19 vaccine or a placebo.

Turning to this clone: This CDR3 is also generated by other DNA sequences in the sample. The gene calls are TRBV13 and TRBJ1-3; D possibly corresponds to TRBD1 (5 bases). CDR1 and CDR2 (germline): PRHDT, FYEKMQ (reference sequence). The CDR3 is 13 residues long. The V and J ends lost 2 bases and 4 bases respectively, with 6 bases between them. For the CDR3, the DNA is TGTGCCAGCAGCTTACAGGGAGGAAACACCATATATTTT. This codes for CASSLQGGNTIYF.

This clone was seen just once. The V gene is TRBV4-1, the J gene TRBJ2-7; 8 bases line up with TRBD1. This CDR3 is built from 15 residues. The V gene's germline CDR1 is MGHRA and CDR2 YSYEKL. After removal of 6 bases from V and 4 bases from J, the junction contained 11 bases not matched to a gene. The CDR3 nucleotides read TGCGCCAGCAGTAGCGGCAGGGGGCTAGTTTACGAGCAGTACTTC. Protein: CASSSGRGLVYEQYF.

V and J are TRBV9 and TRBJ2-7, with 10 bases aligning to TRBD2. The CDR3 is 13 residues long. Trimming removed 5 bases from V and 3 bases from J; junction bases left unmatched: 2. Germline V lookup: CDR1 SGDLS, CDR2 YYNGEE. This chain's CDR3 is CASRSSGSYEQYF. As DNA, the CDR3 is TGTGCCAGCAGGTCTAGCGGGAGCTACGAGCAGTACTTC.

The rearrangement uses TRBV21-1 and TRBJ2-1; the table's D call of TRBD2 was not tested on the DNA. TRBV21-1 is termed a pseudogene. The CDR3 is made up of 17 amino acids. In DNA form, the CDR3 reads TGTGCCAGCAGCAAAATCTCCGGGACTAGTAATATCCATGAGCAGTTCTTC. Its protein is CASSKISGTSNIHEQFF.

V and J are TRBV11-2 and TRBJ1-1, with 8 bases lining up with TRBD1. V lost 3 bases, J lost 7 bases, and 7 bases stayed unmatched. CDR3 length equals 14 residues. Looked up from germline, CDR1 is SGHAT and CDR2 is FQNNGV. The CDR3 DNA is TGTGCCAGCAGCTTCATCCAGGGGGCGGGTGAAGCTTTCTTT. Translated: CASSFIQGAGEAFF.

This clone occurred once. The chain carries TRBV5-1 and TRBJ1-3; the D gene is possibly TRBD1 (6 bases). This CDR3 is built from 16 residues. V dropped 0 bases and J dropped 0 bases, with 10 bases sitting between them. The V gene's germline CDR1 is SGHRS and CDR2 YFSETQ. The CDR3 region is CASSLARGGSGNTIYF. DNA of the CDR3: TGCGCCAGCAGCTTGGCCAGGGGAGGCTCTGGAAACACCATATATTTT.

The genes are TRBV18 and TRBJ1-2; D not certain. The CDR3 runs to 16 residues. CDR1 is KGHSH, CDR2 LQKENI, per germline. Trimming cost V 3 bases and J 0 bases, with 14 bases left between them. The chain's CDR3 is CASSPAPGLSNYGYTF. The CDR3 DNA reads as TGTGCCAGCTCACCCGCCCCCGGGTTATCTAACTATGGCTACACCTTC.

This clone was counted a single time. The same CDR3 also results from other DNA sequences found in this sample. The gene calls are TRBV24-1 and TRBJ1-5; D unclear. This CDR3 contains 14 residues. Looked up from germline, CDR1 is KGHDR and CDR2 is SFDVKD. V gave up 1 base and J gave up 4 bases, with 7 bases separating them. CDR3 amino acids: CATSDLGENQPQHF. CDR3 DNA sequence: TGTGCCACCAGTGATTTAGGAGAGAATCAGCCCCAGCATTTT.

This chain joins TRBV24-1 and TRBJ2-3; no firm D call. The CDR3 runs to 13 residues. Trimming removed 7 bases from V and 2 bases from J, with 9 bases in between. CDR1 is KGHDR, CDR2 SFDVKD, per germline. CDR3 residues: CATRSADTDTQYF. DNA of the CDR3: TGTGCCACCAGATCGGCAGACACAGATACGCAGTATTTT.

V and J are TRBV28 and TRBJ1-6; 12 positions match TRBD1. This CDR3 has 15 amino acids. The V gene's germline CDR1 is MDHEN and CDR2 SYDVKM. V shed 5 bases and J 9 bases; nucleotides not matched to a gene: 5. Here the CDR3 DNA reads TGTGCCAGCAGTGAGGGACAGGGGGCAGTTTCACCCCTCCACTTT. This encodes CASSEGQGAVSPLHF.

This clone was picked up one time. This chain links TRBV28 with TRBJ2-7; D is possibly TRBD1 (5 bases). The V end lost 10 bases, the J end lost 3 bases, and 13 bases lay between the germline ends. The CDR3 has 12 residues. Germline CDR1 and CDR2: MDHEN and SYDVKM. The DNA for the CDR3 is TGTGCCACCACCGCAGGGAACTACGAGCAGTACTTC. Protein sequence: CATTAGNYEQYF.

The DNA of the CDR3 is TGCGGGTTCAGGGCTCAATACGAGCAGTACTTC. It codes for CGFRAQYEQYF. The rearrangement uses TRBV20-1 and TRBJ2-7, with TRBD1 as a possible D gene (5 bases). Germline loops: CDR1 DFQATT, CDR2 SNEGSKA (reference sequence). The CDR3 spans 11 residues.

This clone occurred once. CDR3 coding DNA: TGTGCCAGCAGCTTGGGTGGGAGGGCCCTCAACACCGGGGAGCTGTTTTTT. It yields the protein CASSLGGRALNTGELFF. The chain carries TRBV5-4 and TRBJ2-2; 7 positions agree with TRBD2. Germline V gene data show CDR1 as SGHNT and CDR2 as YYREEE (reference sequence). The CDR3 is 17 amino acids. The ends lost 0 bases at V and 2 bases at J; junction bases unmatched: 7.

V is TRBV5-1 and J is TRBJ2-2, with 8 bases that match TRBD2. The germline CDR1 and CDR2 sequences are SGHRS and YFSETQ. The CDR3 is made up of 15 amino acids. Germline trimming cut 4 bases from V and 3 bases from J; bases unmatched to any gene: 5. The CDR3 spells CASSPGGPHTGELFF. For the CDR3, the DNA is TGCGCCAGCAGCCCGGGAGGGCCTCACACCGGGGAGCTGTTTTTT.